One and the same sample provided the 30 T cell receptor beta chains below, sequenced in a study of blood T cell repertoires in COVID-19. Clones were sequenced by immunoSEQ multiplex PCR, and TCRdb holds only the in-frame ones, with some missing. This table holds about 140,000 clones, 70% to 85% found once. The sample consisted of PBMCs or T cells enriched from blood (not recorded which). The receptors stem from a woman aged 18-29 years who had been exposed to COVID-19.

This chain connects TRBV7-2 to TRBJ2-7, with TRBD2 identical over 7 bases. Germline V CDR1 and CDR2: SGHTA, FQGNSA. There are 16 residues in the CDR3. The V gene end was trimmed by 1 base and the J gene end by 0 bases; junction bases not matched to a gene: 6. For the CDR3, the DNA is TGTGCCAGCAGCTTAGGCGCAGGGAGGGACTCCTACGAGCAGTACTTC. Encoded protein: CASSLGAGRDSYEQYF.

The chain joins TRBV28 to TRBJ1-2; TRBD1 aligns across 8 bases. The CDR3 covers 15 residues. Unmatched junction bases numbered 9, after V lost 5 bases and J lost 4 bases. Germline-derived CDR1 and CDR2 are MDHEN and SYDVKM. The CDR3 bases are TGTGCCAGCAGTCTCGGACAGGGCGACCGCTATGGCTACACCTTC. Its protein product is CASSLGQGDRYGYTF.

The chain uses TRBV15 and TRBJ1-3; 7 nucleotides align to TRBD1. There are 13 residues in the CDR3. CDR1 is LNHNV, CDR2 YYDKDF, per germline (reference sequence). Trimming removed 1 base from V and 9 bases from J; junction bases left unmatched: 3. As DNA, the CDR3 is TGTGCCACCAGCAGAGCGAACAGGGGCACCATATATTTT. This codes for CATSRANRGTIYF. Using reference TRBV15 and TRBJ1-3 for the parts outside the CDR3, the full variable domain is DAMVIQNPRYQVTQFGKPVTLSCSQTLNHNVMYWYQQKSSQAPKLLFHYYDKDFNNEADTPDNFQSRRPNTSFCFLDIRSPGLGDTAMYLCATSRANRGTIYFGEGSWLTVV.

The chain recombines TRBV7-9 with TRBJ2-7; the match to TRBD2 covers 7 bases. CDR1 SEHNR and CDR2 FQNEAQ come from the germline V gene (reference sequence). This CDR3 is 16 amino acids long. V shed 5 bases and J 2 bases; nucleotides not matched to a gene: 12. CDR3: CASSSSSSGLAYEQYF. Written as DNA, the CDR3 is TGTGCCAGCAGCAGCTCATCCTCCGGACTAGCCTACGAGCAGTACTTC.

This chain joins TRBV29-1 and TRBJ2-7, with D tentatively TRBD2 (7 bases). The V end was cut by 4 bases, the J end by 2 bases, with 12 bases between. Germline loops: CDR1 SQVTM, CDR2 ANQGSEA. CDR3 length: 13 amino acids. CDR3 coding DNA: TGCAGCGTTGTATTAGGGGGGGCCTACGAGCAGTACTTC. Translating gives CSVVLGGAYEQYF.

This clone was found many times. The chain carries TRBV2 and TRBJ2-2, with a weak D call TRBD1 (5 bases). V was pared by 2 bases and J by 7 bases, with 8 bases between. CDR1 and CDR2 (germline): SNHLY, FYNNEI. The CDR3 covers 13 residues. The CDR3 nucleotides read TGTGCCAGCAGTGAACAGGGTGGCGGGGAGCTGTTTTTT. Translating gives CASSEQGGGELFF. The full variable domain, rest sourced from reference TRBV2 and TRBJ2-2, is EPEVTQTPSHQVTQMGQEVILRCVPISNHLYFYWYRQILGQKVEFLVSFYNNEISEKSEIFDDQFSVERPDGSNFTLKIRSTKLEDSAMYFCASSEQGGGELFFGEGSRLTVL.

For the CDR3, the DNA is TGTGCCAGCAGTGTTGAGGGGGCCGAATACAATGAGCAGTTCTTC. It encodes CASSVEGAEYNEQFF. This chain uses TRBV25-1 with TRBJ2-1; 7 bases are shared with TRBD1. V lost 4 bases, J lost 4 bases, and 7 bases stayed unmatched. CDR3 length: 15 amino acids. Germline loops: CDR1 MGHDK, CDR2 SYGVNS.

The chain recombines TRBV11-2 with TRBJ2-6; possible D gene TRBD2, 7 bases. CDR3 size: 18 residues. V lost 5 bases and J 2 bases, leaving 19 bases between the germline ends. Germline CDR1 SGHAT, CDR2 FQNNGV. CDR3 nucleotides: TGTGCCAGCAGCCCCCGGGGGGCCGGGGAGGCTGGGGCCAACGTCCTGACTTTC. This sequence encodes CASSPRGAGEAGANVLTF.

The chain uses TRBV9 and TRBJ2-1; TRBD1 agrees at 7 bases. The CDR3 contains 15 residues. J was trimmed by 8 bases and V by 0 bases; bases with no gene match: 8. Looked up from germline, CDR1 is SGDLS and CDR2 is YYNGEE. The CDR3 protein is CASSVDGTEIDEQFF. CDR3 in DNA: TGTGCCAGCAGCGTAGATGGGACAGAGATCGATGAGCAGTTCTTC.

The gene calls are TRBV3-1 (or the pseudogene TRBV3-2) and TRBJ2-1; D might be TRBD2 (5 bases). Germline lookup yields CDR1 LGHDT and CDR2 YNNKEL (reference sequence). This CDR3 is built from 13 residues. V was pared by 2 bases and J by 6 bases, with 8 bases between. The CDR3 coding sequence is TGTGCCAGCAGCCAAATGAGGGCCAATGAGCAGTTCTTC. Encoded protein: CASSQMRANEQFF.

This chain joins TRBV19 and TRBJ1-6; 7 bases map to TRBD1. Germline CDR1 reads LNHDA; CDR2 reads SQIVND (reference sequence). The junction had 3 bases not matched to a gene; V was cut back by 6 bases and J by 4 bases. CDR3 length: 14 amino acids. The CDR3 loop is CASRGTEYNSPLHF. The CDR3 coding sequence is TGTGCCAGTAGAGGGACAGAATATAATTCACCCCTCCACTTT.

The genes are TRBV4-2 and TRBJ2-3; TRBD1 matches at 10 bases. This CDR3 region has 13 residues. Trimming cost V 8 bases and J 4 bases; bases outside gene matches: 3. From germline, CDR1 is LGHNA and CDR2 YNFKEQ. The CDR3 loop is CASGQGESDTQYF. The CDR3 DNA reads as TGTGCCAGCGGACAGGGGGAATCAGATACGCAGTATTTT.

The chain is built from TRBV6-5 and TRBJ2-1; 10 bases are shared with TRBD2. V shed 6 bases and J 6 bases; nucleotides not matched to a gene: 5. The CDR3 has 14 amino acids. CDR1 and CDR2 from the germline V gene are MNHEY and SVGAGI. CDR3 DNA sequence: TGTGCCAGCAGCCTAGCGGGAGTAGGCAATGAGCAGTTCTTC. It specifies CASSLAGVGNEQFF.

V and J are TRBV19 and TRBJ2-1; maybe TRBD2 (5 bases). The CDR3 is 15 amino acids. Trimming removed 9 bases at V and 4 bases at J, with 19 bases between. The germline CDR1 and CDR2 sequences are LNHDA and SQIVND (reference sequence). This CDR3 is CASTLVVFVYNEQFF. CDR3 in DNA: TGTGCCAGCACACTAGTGGTCTTTGTGTACAATGAGCAGTTCTTC.

V usage is TRBV6-6 and J usage is TRBJ1-1; D remains ambiguous. The ends were cut back, 6 bases at V and 1 base at J, with 15 bases in the middle. The CDR3 has 15 residues. Germline V lookup: CDR1 MNHNY, CDR2 SVGAGI (reference sequence). The CDR3: CASSLTDGKNTEAFF. CDR3 nucleotides: TGTGCCAGCAGCCTCACGGACGGGAAGAACACTGAAGCTTTCTTT.

Here the CDR3 DNA reads TGTGCCAGCTCACGTAGACAGGAGGTGAGGACTGAAGCTTTCTTT. It is translated as CASSRRQEVRTEAFF. The rearrangement joins TRBV18 to TRBJ1-1; tentative D call: TRBD1 (6 bases). Trimming stripped 4 bases from V and 5 bases from J, with 17 bases between. There are 15 residues in the CDR3. The germline V gene has CDR1 KGHSH and CDR2 LQKENI.

In nucleotides, the CDR3 is TGCGCCAGCAGCCAAGGACATACATTCGGACAGGGGTACTACAATGAGCAGTTCTTC. Its translation: CASSQGHTFGQGYYNEQFF. This chain connects TRBV4-1 to TRBJ2-1; 9 bases map to TRBD1. CDR1 and CDR2 (germline): MGHRA, YSYEKL. The CDR3 length is 19 residues. The V gene end was trimmed by 1 base and the J gene end by 3 bases; junction bases not matched to a gene: 13.

The CDR3 spells CASSQREVLGEQYF. The CDR3 DNA follows: TGTGCCAGCAGCCAGCGGGAGGTTTTGGGCGAGCAGTACTTC. V usage is TRBV7-9 and J usage is TRBJ2-7; TRBD2 agrees at 9 bases. Germline lookup yields CDR1 SEHNR and CDR2 FQNEAQ (reference sequence). Trimming removed 5 bases from V and 6 bases from J; junction bases left unmatched: 8. This CDR3 spans 14 amino acids.

The chain joins TRBV7-9 to TRBJ1-3; 8 nucleotides line up with TRBD1. Germline loops: CDR1 SEHNR, CDR2 FQNEAQ (reference sequence). The ends lost 5 bases at V and 3 bases at J; junction bases unmatched: 6. The CDR3 loop spans 15 amino acids. DNA for the CDR3: TGTGCCAGCAGCCCCAGGGGGCATGGTGGAAACACCATATATTTT. This codes for CASSPRGHGGNTIYF.

The rearrangement links TRBV5-1 to TRBJ1-2; the D gene is possibly TRBD1 (5 bases). The germline V and J ends were trimmed by 2 bases and 8 bases, with 22 bases remaining between them. There are 16 residues in the CDR3. Germline lookup yields CDR1 SGHRS and CDR2 YFSETQ. CDR3 nucleotide sequence: TGCGCCAGCAGCTTAGGCCAGGGTTTTTTCCTGTCGGGCTACACCTTC. This codes for CASSLGQGFFLSGYTF.

V is TRBV5-5 and J is TRBJ1-2; no clear D. Trimming left V 4 bases short and J 10 bases short, with 11 bases between. Germline CDR1 reads SGHKS; CDR2 reads YYEKEE (reference sequence). CDR3 length equals 11 residues. CDR3 residues: CASSTRQDYTF. CDR3 DNA sequence: TGTGCCAGCAGCACCAGACAAGACTACACCTTC.

The chain combines TRBV27 with TRBJ1-5; 7 positions agree with TRBD1. This CDR3 contains 14 residues. The V and J ends lost 3 bases and 3 bases, in that order; junction bases with no gene match: 2. In germline, CDR1 is MNHEY, CDR2 SMNVEV (reference sequence). Here the CDR3 DNA reads TGTGCCAGCAGTTTGGGACAGTACAATCAGCCCCAGCATTTT. Encoded protein: CASSLGQYNQPQHF.

The V call is TRBV2, the J call TRBJ1-1; a weak D match, TRBD1 (6 bases). The ends were cut back, 7 bases at V and 5 bases at J, with 14 bases in the middle. The CDR3 runs to 13 residues. Germline V lookup: CDR1 SNHLY, CDR2 FYNNEI. The CDR3 sequence: CASKGEGGTEAFF. CDR3 coding DNA: TGTGCCAGCAAGGGGGAGGGAGGGACTGAAGCTTTCTTT.

This clone was recorded a few times. This chain connects TRBV7-9 to TRBJ2-7; 7 positions agree with TRBD1. CDR3 size: 12 residues. Unmatched junction bases numbered 5, after V lost 10 bases and J lost 2 bases. Germline V lookup: CDR1 SEHNR, CDR2 FQNEAQ (reference sequence). This CDR3 is CATAGTAYEQYF. Written as DNA, the CDR3 is TGTGCCACCGCCGGGACAGCCTACGAGCAGTACTTC.

The rearrangement uses TRBV9 and TRBJ2-6, with 9 positions matching TRBD2. V was pared by 0 bases and J by 0 bases, with 1 base of the junction left unmatched. CDR1 and CDR2 (germline): SGDLS, YYNGEE. This CDR3 has 17 residues. As DNA, the CDR3 is TGTGCCAGCAGCGTAGGAGCGGGAGGCTCTGGGGCCAACGTCCTGACTTTC. The encoded protein is CASSVGAGGSGANVLTF.

V gene TRBV29-1 combines with J gene TRBJ2-1; TRBD2 is a possible D gene (6 bases). The germline V and J ends were trimmed by 0 bases and 4 bases, with 22 bases remaining between them. The CDR3 is 18 amino acids. CDR1 is SQVTM and CDR2 is ANQGSEA in the germline V gene. The CDR3 region has the DNA TGCAGCGTTGAAGATCGCGGTCGGGGTAGCGGAAAATACAATGAGCAGTTCTTC. Protein sequence: CSVEDRGRGSGKYNEQFF.

This clone was counted between two and nine times. The rearrangement uses TRBV5-4 and TRBJ2-6; 7 bases fit TRBD1. The CDR3 extends over 15 amino acids. The junction had 5 bases not matched to a gene; V was cut back by 4 bases and J by 4 bases. Per germline, CDR1 SGHNT and CDR2 YYREEE (reference sequence). The CDR3 here is CASSKTGAGANVLTF. CDR3 DNA sequence: TGTGCCAGCAGCAAAACAGGGGCCGGGGCCAACGTCCTGACTTTC.

This chain connects TRBV6-5 to TRBJ1-5; a possible D gene is TRBD1 (5 bases). The length of the CDR3 is 14 residues. Germline-derived CDR1 and CDR2 are MNHEY and SVGAGI. V lost 4 bases and J 4 bases, leaving 11 bases between the germline ends. DNA of the CDR3: TGTGCCAGCAGTTCTTATCCAGGGAATCAGCCCCAGCATTTT. Translated, it gives CASSSYPGNQPQHF.

V is TRBV5-6 and J is TRBJ1-1; a possible D gene is TRBD1 (6 bases). Per germline, CDR1 SGHDT and CDR2 YYEEEE. Trimming took off 4 bases at V and 0 bases at J, with 19 bases between the two ends. The CDR3 extends over 17 amino acids. CDR3 bases: TGTGCCAGCAGCCACCCTTACGGTGGACAGATGAACACTGAAGCTTTCTTT. Encoded protein: CASSHPYGGQMNTEAFF.

V and J are TRBV7-2 and TRBJ1-2; D might be TRBD1 (5 bases). Germline V lookup: CDR1 SGHTA, CDR2 FQGNSA. The CDR3 sequence is 14 residues long. V lost 5 bases and J lost 1, with 11 bases in between. The chain's CDR3 is CASSETVNNYGYTF. DNA for the CDR3: TGTGCCAGCAGCGAGACAGTAAATAACTATGGCTACACCTTC.